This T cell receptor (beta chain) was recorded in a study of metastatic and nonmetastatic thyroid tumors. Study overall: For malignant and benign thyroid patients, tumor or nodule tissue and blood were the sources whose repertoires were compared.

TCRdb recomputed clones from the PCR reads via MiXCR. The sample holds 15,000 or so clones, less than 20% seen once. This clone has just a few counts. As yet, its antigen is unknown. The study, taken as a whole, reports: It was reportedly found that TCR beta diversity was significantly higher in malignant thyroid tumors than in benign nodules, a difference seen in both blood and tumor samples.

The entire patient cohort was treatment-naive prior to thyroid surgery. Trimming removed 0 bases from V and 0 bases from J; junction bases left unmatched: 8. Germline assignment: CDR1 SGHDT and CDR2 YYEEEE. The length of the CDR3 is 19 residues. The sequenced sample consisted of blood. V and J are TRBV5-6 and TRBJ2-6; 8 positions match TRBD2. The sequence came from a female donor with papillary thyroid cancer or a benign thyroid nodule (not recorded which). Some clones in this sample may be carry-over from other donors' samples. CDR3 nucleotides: TGTGCCAGCAGCTTGGGTCAACTAGCGGTCAGCTCTGGGGCCAACGTCCTGACTTTC. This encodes CASSLGQLAVSSGANVLTF.